These 22 T cell receptor beta chains were all obtained from the same sample, sequenced in a study of tumor-infiltrating lymphocytes in oesophageal squamous cell carcinoma. TCRdb reprocessed the PCR reads via MiXCR and lists one record per CDR3 protein. This table has approximately 13,000 distinct CDR3 sequences, roughly half appearing once. Sample: esophageal tumor tissue. The receptors derive from a male donor with esophageal squamous cell carcinoma.

The gene calls are TRBV6-8 and TRBJ2-1, with D perhaps TRBD2 (6 bases). V was cut by 3 bases and J by 1 base, with 13 bases left in between. Germline lookup yields CDR1 MNHGY and CDR2 SAAAGT. The length of the CDR3 is 16 residues. The CDR3 here is CASSYRGRNSYNEQFF. The CDR3 bases are TGTGCCAGCAGTTATCGAGGGAGGAATTCCTACAATGAGCAGTTCTTC.

The rearrangement uses TRBV7-8 and TRBJ2-2; D ambiguous. The germline V gene encodes CDR1 SGHVS and CDR2 FQNEAQ. Trimming cost V 6 bases and J 2 bases, with 7 bases left between them. The length of the CDR3 is 13 residues. This CDR3 is CASRITNTGELFF. The CDR3 coding sequence is TGTGCCAGCAGGATAACCAACACCGGGGAGCTGTTTTTT. Filled out from reference TRBV7-8 and TRBJ2-2, the complete variable domain reads GAGVSQSPRYKVAKRGQDVALRCDPISGHVSLFWYQQALGQGPEFLTYFQNEAQLDKSGLPSDRFFAERPEGSVSTLKIQRTQQEDSAVYLCASRITNTGELFFGEGSRLTVL.

This chain links TRBV7-6 with TRBJ2-3, with D unclear. The germline V gene encodes CDR1 SGHVS and CDR2 FNYEAQ. V lost 5 bases and J 5 bases, leaving 17 bases between the germline ends. The CDR3 contains 15 residues. The CDR3 region is CASSPGDDLKDTQYF. Here the CDR3 DNA reads TGTGCCAGCAGCCCCGGAGACGACCTTAAAGATACGCAGTATTTT.

In its sample, this clonotype was seen once. V usage is TRBV5-6 and J usage is TRBJ1-4; no reliable D call. The CDR3 covers 14 residues. Germline CDR1 reads SGHDT; CDR2 reads YYEEEE. V was shortened by 0 bases and J by 7 bases, with 10 bases between the two germline ends. CDR3 residues: CASSLVGVTEKLFF. CDR3 DNA sequence: TGTGCCAGCAGCTTGGTTGGGGTGACTGAAAAACTGTTTTTT.

This chain uses TRBV24-1 with TRBJ2-7; the D gene is possibly TRBD2 (5 bases). The CDR3 runs to 12 residues. CDR1 is KGHDR, CDR2 SFDVKD, per germline. Trimming stripped 7 bases from V and 7 bases from J, with 13 bases between. CDR3 in DNA: TGTGCCACCAGCCGGGTGTCGGGGGAGCAGTACTTC. Amino acids: CATSRVSGEQYF.

This clonotype is termed medium-sized. This chain links TRBV6-1 with TRBJ1-2, with D possibly being TRBD1 (5 bases). The CDR3 runs to 12 residues. Germline values: CDR1 MNHNS, CDR2 SASEGT. Trimming pared 8 bases from V and 3 bases from J, leaving 10 bases between. The CDR3, as DNA: TGTGCCAGCGGTGGGGGTTACTATGGCTACACCTTC. This translates into CASGGGYYGYTF.

About this clonotype: A junction boundary mismatches the germline segment, possibly from a read error. The chain employs TRBV7-8 and TRBJ2-1; D gene uncertain. This CDR3 is built from 14 residues. The germline gives CDR1 SGHVS, CDR2 FQNEAQ. The CDR3 is CASTLGYVGNEQFF. CDR3 coding DNA: TGTGCCAGCACCTTAGGCTACGTGGGGAATGAGCAGTTCTTC.

Comment on this clonotype: A read error may be the cause here, since a much bigger clone is one base away. The V gene is TRBV2, the J gene TRBJ2-3; 12 positions match TRBD1. With V trimmed by 6 bases and J by 14 bases, 15 bases remained unmatched. Germline V gene lookup returns CDR1 SNHLY and CDR2 FYNNEI. The CDR3 is 15 residues long. CDR3 DNA sequence: TGTGCCAGCAGGACCGGGACAGGGGGCGTCGGGGAGCTGTATTTT. Its translation: CASRTGTGGVGELYF.

Concerning this clonotype: Since the CDR3 does not end with the conserved phenylalanine or tryptophan, this likely comes from a read error. The DNA is omitted, as the CDR3 cannot be located on it reliably, and the CDR3 follows TCRdb's listing. This sequence joins TRBV7-6 and TRBJ2-7. The CDR3 contains 14 residues when both ends are counted. Looked up from germline, CDR1 is SGHVS and CDR2 is FNYEAQ. The chain's CDR3 is CASSFKAYEQYFGS.

This clonotype was recorded a few times. Likely a read error: the CDR3 ends without its conserved phenylalanine or tryptophan. The limits of the CDR3 on the DNA are not certain, so only TCRdb's listed CDR3 is given. The chain has TRBV7-9 and TRBJ2-5; the D call TRBD1 from the table was never checked on the DNA. Counting both end residues, the CDR3 totals 19 amino acids. Per germline, CDR1 SEHNR and CDR2 FQNEAQ (reference sequence). CDR3 sequence reads: CASSTTGGAAPNYGYTFGS.

The chain uses TRBV7-2 and TRBJ2-3, with TRBD1 matching 8 bases. In germline, CDR1 is SGHTA, CDR2 FQGNSA. The CDR3 sequence is 14 residues long. Trimming removed 3 bases from V and 4 bases from J; junction bases left unmatched: 3. CDR3 sequence reads: CASSLDRVADTQYF. CDR3 in DNA: TGTGCCAGCAGCTTGGACAGGGTTGCAGATACGCAGTATTTT.

This clonotype was picked up a small number of times. The chain has TRBV6-1 and TRBJ2-3; 9 bases agree with TRBD1. Germline lookup yields CDR1 MNHNS and CDR2 SASEGT. The V segment lost 2 bases and the J segment 2 bases; nucleotides outside the gene matches: 2. The CDR3 consists of 15 residues. The CDR3 loop is CASSERQGVTDTQYF. For the CDR3, the DNA is TGTGCCAGCAGTGAAAGACAGGGGGTCACAGATACGCAGTATTTT.

This clonotype appeared a few times. The rearrangement joins TRBV7-3 to TRBJ2-5; D is possibly TRBD2 (6 bases). The J call is doubtful: the DNA matches TRBJ2-1 better. Germline assignment: CDR1 SGHTA and CDR2 FQGTGA. This CDR3 has 14 residues. The CDR3 reads CASSADYFGNEQFF. Here the CDR3 DNA reads TGTGCCAGCAGCGCGGACTATTTCGGCAATGAGCAGTTCTTC.

On this clonotype itself: The conserved phenylalanine or tryptophan is not found at the CDR3 terminus, so this likely reflects a read error. The DNA is left out, because the CDR3 cannot be placed on it with certainty; the CDR3 is given as TCRdb lists it. The rearrangement uses TRBV6-1 and TRBJ2-1; TRBD1, as called in the table, went unchecked against the DNA. The germline gives CDR1 MNHNS, CDR2 SASEGT. From its first to its last residue, the CDR3 has 15 amino acids. The CDR3 loop is CASKGTGGYGYTFGS.

This clonotype came up many times. This chain connects TRBV15 to TRBJ2-3, with 8 bases fitting TRBD1. The CDR3 is made up of 13 amino acids. Germline-derived CDR1 and CDR2 are LNHNV and YYDKDF (reference sequence). The V gene end was trimmed by 1 base and the J gene end by 6 bases; junction bases not matched to a gene: 0. The CDR3 DNA reads TGTGCCACCAGCAGAGGGACAGGGGATACGCAGTATTTT. It encodes CATSRGTGDTQYF.

V is TRBV7-1 and J is TRBJ2-2, with 7 bases matching TRBD1. TRBV7-1 is recorded as an ORF, its role being uncertain. Trimming cost V 7 bases and J 0 bases; bases outside gene matches: 5. The CDR3 totals 15 residues. Here the CDR3 reads CASTLTGANTGELFF. DNA for the CDR3: TGTGCCAGCACCCTAACAGGGGCGAACACCGGGGAGCTGTTTTTT.

For this clonotype: With a much larger clone just one base away, this may be a read error. This sequence joins TRBV6-2 or TRBV6-3 and TRBJ1-6; TRBD1 might be the D (5 bases). The CDR3 extends over 15 amino acids. Germline CDR1 and CDR2: MNHEY and SVGEGT. Deletions cut 2 bases from V and 6 bases from J, with 11 bases between. The CDR3 sequence: CASSYLHGTNSPLHF. The CDR3 DNA reads TGTGCCAGCAGTTACCTGCACGGGACTAATTCACCCCTCCACTTT.

This clonotype was observed many times. A much larger clone differs from this one at a single base, so this may be a read error. The chain employs TRBV7-2 and TRBJ2-7; D tentatively reads TRBD1 or TRBD2 (5 bases each). V lost 5 bases, J lost 7 bases, and 15 bases lay in between. The CDR3 runs to 13 residues. Germline V gene sequence: CDR1 SGHTA, CDR2 FQGNSA. CDR3: CASSHTWGNEQYF. The CDR3 bases are TGTGCCAGCAGCCATACGTGGGGGAATGAGCAGTACTTC.

This chain uses TRBV4-1 with TRBJ1-2; D is possibly TRBD1 (6 bases). This CDR3 is built from 15 residues. V was pared by 1 base and J by 4 bases, with 13 bases between. Germline V CDR1 and CDR2: MGHRA, YSYEKL. CDR3 region: CASSQGTASAYGYTF. The CDR3 coding sequence is TGCGCCAGCAGCCAAGGGACAGCCTCGGCCTATGGCTACACCTTC.

The chain combines TRBV7-2 with TRBJ2-2; tentatively, D is TRBD1 (5 bases). CDR1 is SGHTA, CDR2 FQGNSA, per germline. The CDR3 extends over 14 amino acids. V was cut by 3 bases and J by 5 bases, with 10 bases left in between. CDR3 amino acids: CASSFQGRTGELFF. The DNA of the CDR3 is TGTGCCAGCAGCTTCCAGGGAAGGACCGGGGAGCTGTTTTTT. The variable domain in full, with the rest retrieved from reference TRBV7-2 and TRBJ2-2, is GAGVSQSPSNKVTEKGKDVELRCDPISGHTALYWYRQSLGQGLEFLIYFQGNSAPDKSGLPSDRFSAERTGGSVSTLTIQRTQQEDSAVYLCASSFQGRTGELFFGEGSRLTVL.

This clonotype was detected a few times. The gene calls are TRBV12-3 or TRBV12-4 and TRBJ2-7, with a tentative D call TRBD2 (6 bases). The CDR3 has 16 residues. V shed 2 bases and J shed 7 bases, with 21 bases lying between them. CDR3 in amino acids: CASSLRGPSPGREQYF. CDR3 coding DNA: TGTGCCAGCAGTTTAAGAGGTCCTAGCCCGGGGAGGGAGCAGTACTTC.

The chain has TRBV7-8 and TRBJ2-5; D call uncertain. CDR3 length: 13 residues. Looked up from germline, CDR1 is SGHVS and CDR2 is FQNEAQ. Trimming shortened V by 5 bases and J by 4 bases, and 11 bases separated the two germline ends. CDR3 residues: CASSPISGETQYF. The CDR3 nucleotides read TGTGCCAGCAGCCCGATCTCGGGAGAGACCCAGTACTTC.